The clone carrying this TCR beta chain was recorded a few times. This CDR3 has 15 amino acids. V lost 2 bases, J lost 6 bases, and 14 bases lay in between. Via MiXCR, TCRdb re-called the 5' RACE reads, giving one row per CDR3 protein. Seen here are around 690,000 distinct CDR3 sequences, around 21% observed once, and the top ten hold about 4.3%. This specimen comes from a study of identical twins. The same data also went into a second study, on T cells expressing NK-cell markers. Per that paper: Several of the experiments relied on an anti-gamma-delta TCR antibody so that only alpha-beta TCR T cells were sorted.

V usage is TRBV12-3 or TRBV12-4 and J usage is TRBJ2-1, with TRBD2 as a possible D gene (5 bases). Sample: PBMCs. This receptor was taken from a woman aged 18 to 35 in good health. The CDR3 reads CASSLSLAFGNEQFF. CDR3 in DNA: TGTGCCAGCAGTTTAAGTCTAGCCTTCGGCAATGAGCAGTTCTTC.